This T cell receptor beta chain originates from a study of CD8+CD57+ T cells in acquired aplastic anemia. Study as a whole: The sorted CD4+ and CD8+ cells yielded an average approximately 3.2 ug of DNA. There were roughly 11 million reads, on average, for CD4+ cells from healthy donors. Broader study findings: Patients were compared with controls for CD8+ Simpson's diversity, and no significant difference emerged. Patients and controls turned out to have roughly 31 CD8+ CDR3 sequences in common.

This clonotype was observed a handful of times. As yet, its antigen is unknown. TCR beta VDJ and CDR3 profiles were obtained from a genomic DNA template. TCRdb used MiXCR to reprocess the reads, holding one entry per CDR3 protein. The table has 150,000 to 200,000 distinct CDR3 sequences, 35% to 55% seen once. This CDR3 is built from 17 residues. Germline CDR1 is LGHDT and CDR2 is YNNKEL (reference sequence). V shed 0 bases, J shed 3 bases, and the junction held 9 bases outside the gene matches. This TCR derives from a human donor in good health. The chain has TRBV3-1 and TRBJ2-3; TRBD2 agrees at 7 bases. Sequencing was performed on sorted CD4+, CD8+, or CD8+CD57+ T cells (not recorded which) from PBMCs. CDR3 sequence (DNA): TGTGCCAGCAGCCAAGACTCGGGGGACTACTTAACAGATACGCAGTATTTT. Its translation is CASSQDSGDYLTDTQYF.